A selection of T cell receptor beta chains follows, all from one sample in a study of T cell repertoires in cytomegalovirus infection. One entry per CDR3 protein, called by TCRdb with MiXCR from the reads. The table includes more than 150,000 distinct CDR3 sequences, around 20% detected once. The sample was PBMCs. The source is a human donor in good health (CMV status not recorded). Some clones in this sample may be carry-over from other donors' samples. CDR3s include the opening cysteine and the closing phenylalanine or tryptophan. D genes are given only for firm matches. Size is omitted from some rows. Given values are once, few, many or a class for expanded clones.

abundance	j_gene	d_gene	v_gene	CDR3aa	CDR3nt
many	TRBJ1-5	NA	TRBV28	CASSSQGGSNQPQHF	TGTGCCAGCAGTTCCCAAGGGGGTAGCAATCAGCCCCAGCATTTT
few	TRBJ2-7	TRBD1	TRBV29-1	CSVDVGQGERYEQYF	TGCAGCGTTGACGTCGGACAGGGGGAGAGATACGAGCAGTACTTC
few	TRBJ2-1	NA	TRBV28	CASSKGGSYNEQFF	TGTGCCAGCAGTAAAGGAGGTTCCTACAATGAGCAGTTCTTC
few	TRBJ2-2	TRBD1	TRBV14	CASSPTGGSGELFF	TGTGCCAGCAGCCCGACAGGGGGGTCCGGGGAGCTGTTTTTT
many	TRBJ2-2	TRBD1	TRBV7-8	CASSRRTGGLAGELFF	TGTGCCAGCAGCCGCCGGACAGGGGGGTTGGCCGGGGAGCTGTTTTTT
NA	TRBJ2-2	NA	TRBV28	CASSLSGWGTGTGELFF	TGTGCCAGCAGCCTATCTGGGTGGGGGACGGGCACCGGGGAGCTGTTTTTT
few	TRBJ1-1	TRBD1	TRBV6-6	CASRTGTTNTEAFF	TGTGCCAGTAGGACAGGGACCACGAACACTGAAGCTTTCTTT
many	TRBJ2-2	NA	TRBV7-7	CASSLGAANTGELFF	TGTGCCAGCAGCTTAGGCGCGGCGAACACCGGGGAGCTGTTTTTT
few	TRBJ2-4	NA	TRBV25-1	CASSELSGTKNIQYF	TGTGCCAGCAGTGAATTGAGTGGGACCAAAAACATTCAGTACTTC
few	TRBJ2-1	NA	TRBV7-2	CASSLTLRNEQFF	TGTGCCAGCAGCCTCACCTTAAGGAATGAGCAGTTCTTC
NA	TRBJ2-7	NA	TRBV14	CASSQGGLWAYEQYF	TGTGCCAGCAGCCAAGGAGGGCTGTGGGCCTACGAGCAGTACTTC
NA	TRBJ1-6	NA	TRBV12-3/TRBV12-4	CASSLRGWDLNSPLHF	TGTGCCAGCAGTCTCCGTGGTTGGGACCTTAATTCACCCCTCCACTTT
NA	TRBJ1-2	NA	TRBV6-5	CASSRGPSYGYTF	TGTGCCAGCAGCCGGGGGCCATCCTATGGCTACACCTTC
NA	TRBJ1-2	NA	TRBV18	CASSLLERADYGYTF	TGTGCCAGCTCCCTCCTCGAAAGGGCGGACTATGGCTACACCTTC
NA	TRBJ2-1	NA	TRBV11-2	CASSSGTPASYNEQFF	TGTGCCAGCAGCTCTGGGACTCCAGCCTCCTACAATGAGCAGTTCTTC
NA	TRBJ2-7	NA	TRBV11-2	CASTLTHPDCEQYF	TGTGCCAGCACCCTTACCCACCCTGACTGCGAGCAGTACTTC
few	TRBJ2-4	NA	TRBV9	CASSVDPGLNIQYF	TGTGCCAGCAGCGTAGATCCGGGGCTTAACATTCAGTACTTC
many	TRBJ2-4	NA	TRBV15	CATSLSPEGIQYF	TGTGCCACCAGCTTAAGTCCGGAGGGCATTCAGTACTTC
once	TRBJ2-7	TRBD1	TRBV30	CAWSRVLAAQGEQYF	TGTGCCTGGAGTCGCGTGTTGGCGGCACAGGGGGAGCAGTACTTC
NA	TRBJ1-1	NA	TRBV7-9	CASSPRRGLATEAFF	TGTGCCAGCAGCCCGCGGCGGGGGTTGGCCACTGAAGCTTTCTTT
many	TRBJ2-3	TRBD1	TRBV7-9	CASSYRDRFTDTQYF	TGTGCCAGCAGCTACCGGGACAGGTTCACAGATACGCAGTATTTT
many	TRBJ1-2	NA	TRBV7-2	CASSYSNYGYTF	TGTGCCAGCAGTTATTCTAACTATGGCTACACCTTC
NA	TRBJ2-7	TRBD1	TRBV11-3	CASSSTDRASYEQYF	TGTGCCAGCAGCTCAACCGACAGGGCCTCCTACGAGCAGTACTTC
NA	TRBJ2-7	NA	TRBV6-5	CASSYAGGLAGEQYF	TGTGCCAGCAGTTACGCCGGGGGCTTGGCAGGGGAACAGTACTTC
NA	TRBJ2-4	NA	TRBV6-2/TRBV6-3	CASSFSGTKNIQYF	TGTGCCAGCAGTTTTTCCGGGACCAAAAACATTCAGTACTTC
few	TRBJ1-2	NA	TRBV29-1	CSVVDDQRGYGYTF	TGCAGCGTTGTCGACGACCAGAGGGGCTATGGCTACACCTTC
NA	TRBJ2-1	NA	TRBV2	CASRREERIGRREQFF	TGTGCCAGCAGGCGCGAGGAAAGAATAGGTCGTCGGGAGCAGTTCTTC
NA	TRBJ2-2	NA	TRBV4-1	CASSQENSATGNTGELFF	TGTGCCAGCAGCCAAGAGAACAGCGCCACGGGTAACACCGGGGAGCTGTTTTTT
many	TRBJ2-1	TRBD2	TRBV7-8	CASSSEGLAASYNEQFF	TGTGCCAGCAGCTCCGAGGGACTAGCGGCCTCCTACAATGAGCAGTTCTTC
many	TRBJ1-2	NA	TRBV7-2	CASSARDGYTF	TGTGCCAGCAGCGCGAGGGATGGCTACACCTTC
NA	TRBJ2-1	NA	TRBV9	CASSVDAFAKTGPVVF	TGTGCCAGCAGCGTAGATGCCTTTGCAAAAACAGGGCCAGTGGTCTTC
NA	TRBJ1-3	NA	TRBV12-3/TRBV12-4	CASRERNSGNTIYF	TGTGCCAGCAGAGAACGTAACTCTGGAAACACCATATATTTT
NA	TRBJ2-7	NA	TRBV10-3	CAISEGTVNTYEQYF	TGTGCCATCAGTGAAGGGACGGTGAACACCTACGAGCAGTACTTC
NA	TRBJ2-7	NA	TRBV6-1	CASTESSYEQYF	TGTGCCAGCACCGAGAGCTCCTACGAGCAGTACTTC
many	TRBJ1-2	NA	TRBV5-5	CASSRRSGYRNYGYTF	TGTGCCAGCAGCCGCCGATCAGGCTATCGCAACTATGGCTACACCTTC
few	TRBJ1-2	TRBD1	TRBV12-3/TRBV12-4	CASSQTGNYGYTF	TGTGCCAGCAGTCAGACAGGGAACTATGGCTACACCTTC
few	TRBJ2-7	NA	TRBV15	CATSRDRPYEQYF	TGTGCCACCAGCAGAGACAGGCCCTACGAGCAGTACTTC
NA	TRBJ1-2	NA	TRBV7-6	CASSPGLSDYGYTF	TGTGCCAGCAGCCCAGGGTTATCTGACTATGGCTACACCTTC
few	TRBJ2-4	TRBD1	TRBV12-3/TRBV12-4	CASRIQGVYIQYF	TGTGCCAGCAGGATACAGGGGGTGTACATTCAGTACTTC
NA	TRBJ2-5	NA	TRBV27	CASSPPGPAQETQYF	TGTGCCAGCAGCCCCCCTGGGCCAGCTCAAGAGACCCAGTACTTC
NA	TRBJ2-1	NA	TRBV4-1	CASSQDQSGAGNEQFF	TGCGCCAGCAGCCAAGATCAATCGGGGGCCGGTAATGAGCAGTTCTTC
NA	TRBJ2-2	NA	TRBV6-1	CASSIPRDTGELFF	TGTGCCAGCAGCATCCCCCGGGATACCGGGGAGCTGTTTTTT
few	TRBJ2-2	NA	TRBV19	CASSMPERTTGELFF	TGTGCCAGTAGTATGCCAGAACGAACCACCGGGGAGCTGTTTTTT
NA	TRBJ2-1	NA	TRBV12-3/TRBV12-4	CASSLPQGYNEQFF	TGTGCCAGCAGCTTACCACAGGGCTACAATGAGCAGTTCTTC
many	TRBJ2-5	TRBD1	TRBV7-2	CASSLSRTGQGAFRETQYF	TGTGCCAGCAGCTTAAGTAGGACGGGACAGGGGGCTTTCCGGGAGACCCAGTACTTC
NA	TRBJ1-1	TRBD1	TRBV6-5	CASRPRGRMNTEAFF	TGTGCCAGCAGACCCAGGGGGCGGATGAACACTGAAGCTTTCTTT
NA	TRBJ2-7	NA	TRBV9	CASSVASSTWEQYF	TGTGCCAGCAGCGTAGCTTCCTCCACCTGGGAGCAGTACTTC
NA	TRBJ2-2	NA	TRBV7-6	CASSFWTTNTGELFF	TGTGCCAGCAGCTTCTGGACCACGAACACCGGGGAGCTGTTTTTT
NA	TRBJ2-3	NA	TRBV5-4	CATDQEGTQYF	TGTGCCACCGACCAGGAGGGGACGCAGTATTTT
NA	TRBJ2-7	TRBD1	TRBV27	CASSRTGAYEQYF	TGTGCCAGCAGTCGGACAGGGGCCTACGAGCAGTACTTC
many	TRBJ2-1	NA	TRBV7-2	CASSILGVGDQNEQFF	TGTGCCAGCAGCATATTAGGGGTGGGGGACCAGAATGAGCAGTTCTTC